Each of the 26 T cell receptor beta chains below was sequenced from the same sample in a study of T-cell reconstitution after alpha-beta-depleted transplantation in children. Their target antigens are unknown. Using unique molecular identifiers, the investigators prepared the TCRbeta library. Using its own MiXCR run on the PCR reads, TCRdb lists one record per CDR3 protein. This table has about 290,000 distinct CDR3 sequences, nearly 8% appearing once. Overall study findings and caveats: After one year, T-cell counts and TCRbeta diversity mostly came from new T cells.

The sequencing used peripheral blood, collected 360 days after TCRalphabeta/CD19-depleted stem cell transplant. These receptor sequences come from a female patient between 2 and 15 years old who had a stem cell transplant for Fanconi anemia, so the T cells may come from the graft donor.

The chain recombines TRBV29-1 with TRBJ1-6; 7 bases agree with TRBD1. The CDR3 contains 14 residues. Germline CDR1 is SQVTM and CDR2 is ANQGSEA. Trimming removed 6 bases from V and 1 base from J; junction bases left unmatched: 3. CDR3 amino acids: CSVIQGSYNSPLHF. The DNA for the CDR3 is TGCAGCGTCATACAGGGGTCCTATAATTCACCCCTCCACTTT.

This clonotype was seen only a few times. The rearrangement links TRBV28 to TRBJ2-7; D not certain. Germline CDR1 reads MDHEN; CDR2 reads SYDVKM. The CDR3 extends over 13 amino acids. In nucleotides, the CDR3 is TGTGCCAGCAGTTCCCAGGAGCTACTATATTGGGGTGTC. It codes for CASSSQELLYWGV.

The sample holds many counts of this clonotype. The chain uses TRBV7-2 and TRBJ2-1; the D is unclear. CDR1 is SGHTA, CDR2 FQGNSA, per germline. V was cut by 3 bases and J by 5 bases, with 8 bases left in between. This CDR3 spans 13 amino acids. CDR3 sequence (DNA): TGTGCCAGCAGCTTCGGCGGCCACAATGAGCAGTTCTTC. Encoded protein: CASSFGGHNEQFF.

Of note for this clonotype: The final CDR3 position lacks the conserved phenylalanine or tryptophan, pointing to a likely read error. The rearrangement links TRBV27 to TRBJ1-2; TRBD1 matches 8 bases. The CDR3 covers 14 residues. V shed 0 bases, J shed 6 bases, and the junction held 3 bases outside the gene matches. The germline gives CDR1 MNHEY, CDR2 SMNVEV (reference sequence). This CDR3 is CASSLSPGGNGYTC. CDR3 in DNA: TGTGCCAGCAGTTTATCACCAGGGGGCAATGGCTACACCTGC.

This clonotype was seen repeatedly, ten times or more. The CDR3 region is CASSAGSGVYNEQFF. DNA of the CDR3: TGTGCCAGCAGCGCAGGGAGTGGTGTCTACAATGAGCAGTTCTTC. The V gene is TRBV7-9, the J gene TRBJ2-1; either TRBD1 or TRBD2 may supply D (5 bases each). This CDR3 has 15 amino acids. Germline V CDR1 and CDR2: SEHNR, FQNEAQ (reference sequence). Deletions cut 5 bases from V and 3 bases from J, with 14 bases between.

Ten or more counts support this clonotype. This chain links TRBV20-1 with TRBJ2-3; D is possibly TRBD2 (7 bases). CDR3 length: 16 residues. The germline CDR1 and CDR2 sequences are DFQATT and SNEGSKA (reference sequence). Trimming cost V 5 bases and J 4 bases, with 22 bases left between them. The CDR3, as DNA: TGCAGTGCTGTCCCCGTCCGTGGCGGGGGCGCAGATACGCAGTATTTT. Translation gives CSAVPVRGGGADTQYF.

This clonotype came up many times. This chain connects TRBV12-3 or TRBV12-4 to TRBJ2-5; unclear D gene. The ends were cut back, 7 bases at V and 2 bases at J, with 14 bases in the middle. The CDR3 contains 14 residues. The DNA of the CDR3 is TGTGCCAGCACCCCCGGCTGGGAACAAGAGACCCAGTACTTC. Encoded protein: CASTPGWEQETQYF.

This clonotype occurred many times. The CDR3 is CSVEVGTLREKLFF. CDR3 in DNA: TGCAGCGTTGAAGTAGGGACACTGCGCGAAAAACTGTTTTTT. V gene TRBV29-1 combines with J gene TRBJ1-4, with D perhaps TRBD1 (6 bases). The CDR3 totals 14 residues. CDR1 is SQVTM, CDR2 ANQGSEA, per germline. The V end was cut by 1 base, the J end by 8 bases, with 14 bases between.

This clonotype showed up many times. At one end, the junction sequence differs from germline, possibly due to a read error. The chain carries TRBV6-5 and TRBJ2-3; 16 bases agree with TRBD2. Germline-derived CDR1 and CDR2 are MNHEY and SVGAGI. The CDR3 runs to 18 residues. The CDR3 here is CAISYPGLAGGPGDTQYF. The CDR3 nucleotides read TGTGCCATCAGTTACCCGGGACTAGCGGGGGGGCCGGGAGATACGCAGTATTTT.

This rearrangement joins TRBV5-1 to TRBJ1-6; TRBD1 might be the D (6 bases). CDR1 and CDR2 from the germline V gene are SGHRS and YFSETQ. CDR3 length: 16 residues. With 8 bases removed from V and 0 bases from J, the gap between germline ends came to 15 bases. The CDR3 DNA reads TGCGCCAGTAGCAGGGGCTCCGGCTCCTATAATTCACCCCTCCACTTT. This encodes CASSRGSGSYNSPLHF.

This clonotype was seen a handful of times. The chain has TRBV7-9 and TRBJ1-1, with 8 bases aligning to TRBD1. The CDR3 extends over 17 amino acids. Per germline, CDR1 SEHNR and CDR2 FQNEAQ (reference sequence). V was clipped by 5 bases and J by 1 base; unmatched bases: 12. This CDR3 reads CASSPDRGASPNTEAFF. The CDR3 DNA follows: TGTGCCAGCAGCCCAGACAGGGGAGCATCGCCGAACACTGAAGCTTTCTTT.

This clonotype was seen many times. V and J are TRBV20-1 and TRBJ2-7, with unresolved D. Germline lookup yields CDR1 DFQATT and CDR2 SNEGSKA (reference sequence). This CDR3 has 14 amino acids. The V end was cut by 5 bases, the J end by 4 bases, with 18 bases between. CDR3 loop: CSAHSTQTLYEQYF. For the CDR3, the DNA is TGCAGTGCTCACTCCACTCAAACTCTTTACGAGCAGTACTTC.

CDR3 in amino acids: CAWTVSGNTIYF. As DNA, the CDR3 is TGTGCCTGGACAGTCTCTGGAAACACCATATATTTT. The chain recombines TRBV30 with TRBJ1-3; D is undetermined. Trimming took off 4 bases at V and 0 bases at J, with 4 bases between the two ends. The CDR3 is made up of 12 amino acids. CDR1 GTSNPN and CDR2 SVGIG come from the germline V gene (reference sequence).

This clonotype was picked up many times. This chain connects TRBV20-1 to TRBJ1-5, with a possible D match to TRBD1 (6 bases). CDR1 DFQATT and CDR2 SNEGSKA come from the germline V gene (reference sequence). Trimming shortened V by 3 bases and J by 0 bases, and 12 bases separated the two germline ends. The CDR3 extends over 15 amino acids. DNA of the CDR3: TGCAGTGCTAGGAAGGGGGTGAATAGCAATCAGCCCCAGCATTTT. Amino acid sequence: CSARKGVNSNQPQHF.

This clonotype was counted ten times or more. The gene calls are TRBV28 and TRBJ1-6; D not certain. V was cut by 5 bases and J by 5 bases, with 7 bases left in between. The CDR3 is 13 residues long. Germline V lookup: CDR1 MDHEN, CDR2 SYDVKM. Written as DNA, the CDR3 is TGTGCCAGCAGTCCAGACAATAATTCACCCCTCCACTTT. Protein sequence: CASSPDNNSPLHF.

This clonotype was seen repeatedly, ten times or more. The chain has TRBV12-3 or TRBV12-4 and TRBJ2-1; 14 bases line up with TRBD2. The CDR3 length is 15 residues. Trimming cost V 5 bases and J 6 bases; bases outside gene matches: 3. The CDR3 sequence is CASSLTSGGANEQFF. The CDR3 DNA reads as TGTGCCAGCAGTCTGACTAGCGGGGGGGCCAATGAGCAGTTCTTC.

The rearrangement uses TRBV7-9 and TRBJ2-1, with D unclear. CDR3 length: 14 residues. The V end was cut by 8 bases, the J end by 6 bases, with 17 bases between. CDR1 is SEHNR and CDR2 is FQNEAQ in the germline V gene (reference sequence). The CDR3 sequence: CASLRWGFVNEQFF. Written as DNA, the CDR3 is TGTGCCAGCTTACGGTGGGGTTTCGTCAATGAGCAGTTCTTC.

The table lists this clonotype with many counts. The J gene is TRBJ1-5, the V gene TRBV29-1; D is unresolved. The CDR3 covers 12 residues. Germline CDR1 reads SQVTM; CDR2 reads ANQGSEA. Trimming shortened V by 4 bases and J by 4 bases, and 8 bases separated the two germline ends. The CDR3 region has the DNA TGCAGCGTTGTGGACGGGAATCAGCCCCAGCATTTT. It translates to CSVVDGNQPQHF.

This clonotype has a count of ten or more. The chain joins TRBV12-3 or TRBV12-4 to TRBJ2-3, with TRBD2 as a possible D gene (6 bases). This CDR3 has 17 residues. Trimming removed 2 bases from V and 2 bases from J, with 17 bases in between. The CDR3 spells CASSLFGDSAYTDTQYF. The CDR3, as DNA: TGTGCCAGCAGTTTATTCGGGGACTCCGCATACACAGATACGCAGTATTTT.

This clonotype appeared many times. V is TRBV3-1 and J is TRBJ2-5; D is possibly TRBD1 (5 bases). Deletions cut 6 bases from V and 4 bases from J, with 9 bases between. The germline gives CDR1 LGHDT, CDR2 YNNKEL (reference sequence). The CDR3 totals 12 residues. CDR3 sequence (DNA): TGTGCCAGCAGTACAGACAGAGAGACCCAGTACTTC. Its translation: CASSTDRETQYF.

This clonotype was observed at least ten times. The chain carries TRBV28 and TRBJ2-7; D gene unclear. Trimming pared 3 bases from V and 5 bases from J, leaving 14 bases between. CDR1 MDHEN and CDR2 SYDVKM come from the germline V gene. This CDR3 is 14 amino acids long. The CDR3 region is CASSFSGALDEQYV. CDR3 DNA: TGTGCCAGCAGTTTTTCCGGAGCCCTCGACGAGCAGTACGTC.

The gene calls are TRBV11-2 and TRBJ2-5, with 8 bases fitting TRBD2. The germline gives CDR1 SGHAT, CDR2 FQNNGV. CDR3 size: 20 residues. V lost 1 base, J lost 0 bases, and 16 bases stayed unmatched. In DNA, the CDR3 is TGTGCCAGCAGCTTAGGGGTCCGGGGCCGGGGGGGCCGGTACCAAGAGACCCAGTACTTC. It is translated as CASSLGVRGRGGRYQETQYF. The entire variable domain, with the rest obtained from reference TRBV11-2 and TRBJ2-5, is as follows: EAGVAQSPRYKIIEKRQSVAFWCNPISGHATLYWYQQILGQGPKLLIQFQNNGVVDDSQLPKDRFSAERLKGVDSTLKIQPAKLEDSAVYLCASSLGVRGRGGRYQETQYFGPGTRLLVL.

This clonotype has ten or more counts. The chain is built from TRBV7-3 and TRBJ2-3, with D possibly being TRBD2 (6 bases). CDR3 size: 17 residues. The V end lost 4 bases, the J end lost 3 bases, and 20 bases lay between the germline ends. Germline V gene lookup returns CDR1 SGHTA and CDR2 FQGTGA. Here the CDR3 reads CASSSFGGGFLTDTQYF. The CDR3 nucleotides are TGTGCCAGCAGCTCCTTCGGGGGTGGGTTTCTGACAGATACGCAGTATTTT. Combining the CDR3 with reference TRBV7-3 and TRBJ2-3 gives the whole variable domain GAGVSQTPSNKVTEKGKYVELRCDPISGHTALYWYRQSLGQGPEFLIYFQGTGAADDSGLPNDRFFAVRPEGSVSTLKIQRTERGDSAVYLCASSSFGGGFLTDTQYFGPGTRLTVL.

This clonotype has just a few counts. The V gene is TRBV7-9, the J gene TRBJ1-1, with TRBD1 as a possible D gene (6 bases). The CDR3 covers 15 residues. V was clipped by 2 bases and J by 2 bases, with 12 bases between them. Per the germline V gene, CDR1 is SEHNR and CDR2 is FQNEAQ (reference sequence). The CDR3 DNA reads as TGTGCCAGCAGCTTACCGGACAGTAAAAACACTGAAGCTTTCTTT. It is translated as CASSLPDSKNTEAFF.

This clonotype was counted a few times. The J gene is TRBJ2-2, the V gene TRBV4-3; D may correspond to TRBD1 or TRBD2 (6 bases each). Germline V lookup: CDR1 LGHNA, CDR2 YSLEER. This CDR3 is built from 18 residues. The V end lost 1 base, the J end lost 1 base, and 16 bases lay between the germline ends. This chain's CDR3 is CASSQGYLGGRNTGELFF. The CDR3 DNA sequence: TGCGCCAGCAGCCAAGGGTATCTAGGGGGGAGGAACACCGGGGAGCTGTTTTTT.

This clonotype was observed a handful of times. The V call is TRBV6-5, the J call TRBJ2-3; D is perhaps TRBD1 (5 bases). With 4 bases removed from V and 6 bases from J, the gap between germline ends came to 11 bases. Germline loops: CDR1 MNHEY, CDR2 SVGAGI. This CDR3 has 13 residues. The CDR3: CASSLIGADTQYF. The CDR3 bases are TGTGCCAGCAGTTTAATTGGGGCCGATACGCAGTATTTT.